The rows below give T cell receptor beta chains drawn from one sample of a study of graft-versus-host responses after intestinal transplantation. Clones were read by immunoSEQ multiplex PCR, and TCRdb kept only the in-frame ones, dropping some. The data hold some 14,000 clones, with just over 35% observed a single time. The sample consisted of alloreactive CD8+ T cells from a mixed lymphocyte reaction culture, taken before intestinal transplant. The receptors shown here come from a human patient who received an intestinal transplant. Both conserved end residues are part of each CDR3. A D gene is named only where the DNA matches it firmly. Only part of the rows carry a size: once, few, many, or a class if the clone is expanded.

CASSYQAGELFF | TGTGCCAGCAGTTACCAAGCGGGTGAGCTGTTTTTT | NA | TRBJ2-2 | NA | TRBV6-5
CAAHSYNEQFF | TGTGCCGCCCACTCCTACAATGAGCAGTTCTTC | NA | TRBJ2-1 | NA | TRBV27
CASSLAGYTEAFF | TGCGCCAGCAGCTTGGCAGGGTACACTGAAGCTTTCTTT | NA | TRBJ1-1 | NA | TRBV5-1
CATRDRVRGRNTEAFF | TGTGCCACCCGGGACCGGGTGCGGGGCCGGAACACTGAAGCTTTCTTT | NA | TRBJ1-1 | NA | TRBV15
CAWSVGSGPLEAFF | TGTGCCTGGAGTGTGGGGTCGGGGCCCCTGGAAGCTTTCTTT | NA | TRBJ1-1 | NA | TRBV30
CASSWEGSRGPQETQYF | TGTGCCAGCAGCTGGGAGGGGTCGCGGGGCCCCCAAGAGACCCAGTACTTC | NA | TRBJ2-5 | TRBD2 | TRBV7-6
CASSKTMNTEAFF | TGTGCCAGTAGCAAAACTATGAACACTGAAGCTTTCTTT | NA | TRBJ1-1 | NA | TRBV19
CASRRFRGQEEGGYGYTF | TGTGCCAGCAGAAGGTTTCGGGGACAGGAAGAGGGTGGCTATGGCTACACCTTC | NA | TRBJ1-2 | TRBD1 | TRBV27
CASSADYYTDTQYF | TGTGCCAGCAGCGCGGACTACTACACAGATACGCAGTATTTT | few | TRBJ2-3 | NA | TRBV9
CSVDPSDNYKYTEAFF | TGCAGCGTTGACCCCTCGGACAATTACAAATACACTGAAGCTTTCTTT | NA | TRBJ1-1 | NA | TRBV29-1
CASAWGRAYNEQFF | TGTGCCAGCGCCTGGGGCAGGGCTTACAATGAGCAGTTCTTC | NA | TRBJ2-1 | NA | TRBV21-1
CASSPHGGSANYGYTF | TGTGCCAGCAGCCCCCACGGGGGGAGCGCTAACTATGGCTACACCTTC | NA | TRBJ1-2 | NA | TRBV9
CASSFRGSNEQFF | TGTGCCAGCAGCTTTAGGGGGAGTAATGAGCAGTTCTTC | NA | TRBJ2-1 | NA | TRBV13
CASSLVGGSETQYF | TGTGCCAGCAGTTTGGTGGGGGGCAGTGAGACCCAGTACTTC | few | TRBJ2-5 | NA | TRBV27